This T cell receptor (beta chain) was captured in a study of T cell repertoires in cytomegalovirus infection. Turning to the study itself: Use of recently identified HLA-C-restricted and well-studied HLA-B-restricted CMV epitopes was part of the study. It was the public TCR beta signatures that indicated both CMV infection and matching HLA type. Whole-study results and caveats: Clonotype analysis showed dominance of the ex vivo response by HLA-C-restricted CMV-specific TCR beta clonotypes.

To note about this clonotype: Its target is not known.

The CDR3 totals 15 residues. The germline V and J ends were trimmed by 1 base and 2 bases, with 10 bases remaining between them. Germline V gene data show CDR1 as LNHDA and CDR2 as SQIVND (reference sequence). TCRdb re-derived calls from the reads in MiXCR, one entry per CDR3 protein. Here the sample spans fewer than 950,000 distinct CDR3 sequences, around a third being singletons. This clonotype originated in a human donor in good health (CMV status not recorded). Some clones in this sample may be carry-over from other donors' samples. Here the sequenced sample was cultured CD8+ T cells from PBMCs, taken from culture after CMV antigen stimulation. V is TRBV19 and J is TRBJ2-3; D perhaps matches TRBD2 (5 bases). CDR3 in DNA: TGTGCCAGTAGTATAGTGGGAGAGATCACAGATACGCAGTATTTT. Residues: CASSIVGEITDTQYF. Together with reference TRBV19 and TRBJ2-3, the CDR3 gives the full variable domain: DGGITQSPKYLFRKEGQNVTLSCEQNLNHDAMYWYRQDPGQGLRLIYYSQIVNDFQKGDIAEGYSVSREKKESFPLTVTSAQKNPTAFYLCASSIVGEITDTQYFGPGTRLTVL.